A single sample gave rise to the 10 T cell receptor beta chains below, sequenced in a study of cytomegalovirus exposure and HLA in healthy donors. The PCR was carried out with 60 Vbeta primers and 13 Jbeta primers. Repertoires were generated with immunoSEQ multiplex PCR, while TCRdb's copy carries only in-frame clones and drops some. The sample includes under 200,000 clones, roughly 80% of them seen just once. Sequencing used PBMCs. Receptors originate from a human donor in good health.

The chain uses TRBV2 and TRBJ1-2; TRBD1 matches at 11 bases. CDR3 length: 11 amino acids. In germline, CDR1 is SNHLY, CDR2 FYNNEI. Trimming cost V 8 bases and J 8 bases; bases outside gene matches: 1. CDR3 amino acids: CASGTGGGYTF. Here the CDR3 DNA reads TGTGCCAGCGGGACAGGGGGAGGCTACACCTTC.

This clone was counted a few times. V and J are TRBV7-3 and TRBJ2-3; TRBD2 aligns across 9 bases. Germline CDR1 is SGHTA and CDR2 is FQGTGA. There are 15 residues in the CDR3. Losses at the gene ends were 5 bases for V and 4 bases for J; bases not matched to a gene: 7. DNA of the CDR3: TGTGCCAGCAGCAAGGGACTAGCTGGCGCAGATACGCAGTATTTT. This translates into CASSKGLAGADTQYF. Using reference TRBV7-3 and TRBJ2-3 for the parts outside the CDR3, the full variable domain is GAGVSQTPSNKVTEKGKYVELRCDPISGHTALYWYRQSLGQGPEFLIYFQGTGAADDSGLPNDRFFAVRPEGSVSTLKIQRTERGDSAVYLCASSKGLAGADTQYFGPGTRLTVL.

The gene calls are TRBV6-4 and TRBJ1-6; D perhaps matches TRBD1 (5 bases). Trimming cost V 9 bases and J 3 bases, with 12 bases left between them. The CDR3 is 14 residues long. CDR1 and CDR2 (germline): MRHNA, SNTAGT. Here the CDR3 DNA reads TGTGCCAGGGGAGGGACGGACTATAATTCACCCCTCCACTTT. This sequence encodes CARGGTDYNSPLHF.

The chain joins TRBV7-2 to TRBJ1-2; D remains unclear. CDR1 and CDR2 from the germline V gene are SGHTA and FQGNSA. V gave up 1 base and J gave up 8 bases, with 14 bases separating them. The CDR3 totals 14 residues. CDR3 sequence reads: CASSLVGEGGGYTF. CDR3 bases: TGTGCCAGCAGCTTAGTTGGGGAGGGCGGCGGCTACACCTTC. The whole variable domain, filled in from reference TRBV7-2 and TRBJ1-2, reads GAGVSQSPSNKVTEKGKDVELRCDPISGHTALYWYRQSLGQGLEFLIYFQGNSAPDKSGLPSDRFSAERTGGSVSTLTIQRTQQEDSAVYLCASSLVGEGGGYTFGSGTRLTVV.

The J gene is TRBJ1-1, the V gene TRBV5-4; possible D gene TRBD1, 5 bases. Germline V lookup: CDR1 SGHNT, CDR2 YYREEE (reference sequence). The CDR3 is made up of 13 amino acids. Between the trimmed V and J ends, which lost 3 bases and 1 base, there was a span of 7 bases. Here the CDR3 DNA reads TGTGCCAGCAGCTACACAGGGAACACTGAAGCTTTCTTT. It is translated as CASSYTGNTEAFF.

The chain has TRBV7-8 and TRBJ2-1; 11 nucleotides agree with TRBD1. The CDR3 has 16 amino acids. V lost 2 bases and J lost 7; bases outside the gene matches: 7. The germline V gene has CDR1 SGHVS and CDR2 FQNEAQ. The CDR3 protein is CASSLLTGQGGNEQFF. As DNA, the CDR3 is TGTGCCAGCAGCTTATTGACGGGACAGGGGGGAAATGAGCAGTTCTTC.

The CDR3 protein is CASSGQGAFYGYTF. Here the CDR3 DNA reads TGTGCCAGCAGCGGACAGGGGGCCTTCTATGGCTACACCTTC. This rearrangement joins TRBV6-6 to TRBJ1-2; 11 positions agree with TRBD1. The trim removed 6 bases at V and 4 bases at J, leaving 4 bases unmatched. This CDR3 has 14 amino acids. Germline values: CDR1 MNHNY, CDR2 SVGAGI (reference sequence).

The chain couples TRBV25-1 to TRBJ2-2; maybe TRBD2 (5 bases). V was cut by 8 bases and J by 2 bases, with 15 bases left in between. The CDR3 sequence is 15 residues long. Germline CDR1 and CDR2: MGHDK and SYGVNS. CDR3 coding DNA: TGTGCCAGCCGGGGTGCGGGCCCAAACACCGGGGAGCTGTTTTTT. This encodes CASRGAGPNTGELFF.

The chain joins TRBV7-8 to TRBJ1-2; weak D call: TRBD1 (6 bases). Between the trimmed V and J ends, which lost 4 bases and 3 bases, there was a span of 9 bases. Germline assignment: CDR1 SGHVS and CDR2 FQNEAQ. The CDR3 loop spans 13 amino acids. The DNA of the CDR3 is TGTGCCAGCAGCTCAACAGGGTACTATGGCTACACCTTC. This translates into CASSSTGYYGYTF.

The genes are TRBV27 and TRBJ1-2; 7 bases match TRBD1. After removal of 6 bases from V and 2 bases from J, the junction contained 15 bases not matched to a gene. This CDR3 is built from 17 residues. CDR1 MNHEY and CDR2 SMNVEV come from the germline V gene (reference sequence). CDR3 bases: TGTGCCAGCAGCTATGTTGCGGGACAGAGCAAAAACTATGGCTACACCTTC. This gives the protein CASSYVAGQSKNYGYTF.